This section outlines one T cell receptor beta chain sequence together with its context. Looked up from germline, CDR1 is KGHSH and CDR2 is LQKENI. The CDR3 runs to 17 residues. V lost 2 bases to trimming and J lost 0 bases; unmatched junction nucleotides: 7. Original data processing: Cell counts per sample came from amplifying reference gene primers. TCRdb's copy holds only in-frame clones and misses some; the assay was immunoSEQ multiplex PCR. D and trimming come from the DNA, and the V and J calls and clone size come from that table. Of fewer than 35,000 clones in the sample, about nine tenths were seen once. This specimen belongs to a study of blood T cell repertoires in COVID-19. At the level of the study: Both acute and convalescent COVID-19 samples were obtained from the United States, Italy and Spain. Nucleic acid was either cDNA or gDNA, and it came from T cells, B-cell-depleted T cells, or PBMCs.

The V call is TRBV18, the J call TRBJ1-3; 7 bases are shared with TRBD1. The sequenced sample consisted of peripheral blood. This sequence originates from a man between 50 and 59 years old with active or convalescent COVID-19. DNA of the CDR3: TGTGCCAGCTCACCAAAAGCACAGGGGCTCTCTGGAAACACCATATATTTT. Translation: CASSPKAQGLSGNTIYF.